Shown below are 10 T cell receptor beta chains from a single sample sequenced in a study of CD8 T cells in Susac syndrome (dated by TCRdb to the late 2010s). Library preparation used the immunoSEQ multiplex PCR assay. RNA was extracted using the RNeasy kit, and roughly 0.5 to 1 microgram was reverse transcribed with random hexamers. Starting from the raw public reads, TCRdb applied fastp trimming at Q25, assembled clones with MiXCR and retained in-frame beta chains. Entries that share a CDR3 protein sequence are merged under the most common genes and DNA. The sample yields around 280,000 distinct CDR3 sequences; about 90% were counted once. Together, the top ten hold roughly 0.064% of the sample. The sample taken for sequencing was CD4+ T cells from PBMCs. The source of these receptors is a human donor with multiple sclerosis.

This clonotype was picked up one time. The chain couples TRBV6-2 or TRBV6-3 to TRBJ1-1; 7 positions match TRBD1. V lost 8 bases and J lost 8; bases outside the gene matches: 8. This CDR3 comprises 12 residues. Germline V CDR1 and CDR2: MNHEY, SVGEGT. CDR3 in amino acids: CASRGRDREAFF. CDR3 in DNA: TGTGCCAGCCGCGGCCGGGACAGAGAAGCTTTCTTT.

V gene TRBV2 combines with J gene TRBJ1-2; D is undetermined. Germline loops: CDR1 SNHLY, CDR2 FYNNEI. The CDR3 loop spans 14 amino acids. Trimming pared 4 bases from V and 0 bases from J, leaving 9 bases between. CDR3: CASSVTDSNYGYTF. The CDR3 DNA sequence: TGTGCCAGCAGTGTCACGGATTCTAACTATGGCTACACCTTC.

The chain employs TRBV27 and TRBJ1-2; D not resolved. This CDR3 is 13 amino acids long. Germline V lookup: CDR1 MNHEY, CDR2 SMNVEV (reference sequence). The V end was cut by 9 bases, the J end by 4 bases, with 15 bases between. The chain's CDR3 is CASTKTWGYGYTF. The DNA of the CDR3 is TGTGCCAGTACAAAGACGTGGGGCTATGGCTACACCTTC.

As concerns this clonotype: One end of the junction varies from germline; a read error may be responsible. V gene TRBV7-7 combines with J gene TRBJ2-7; D might be TRBD1 or TRBD2, each matching 5 bases. The CDR3 consists of 15 residues. Per germline, CDR1 SSHAT and CDR2 FNYEAQ (reference sequence). CDR3 in amino acids: CASSFGPGPTYEQYF. The CDR3 coding sequence is TGTGCTAGCAGCTTCGGCCCGGGGCCTACCTACGAGCAGTACTTC.

This rearrangement joins TRBV12-3 or TRBV12-4 to TRBJ1-1, with 12 bases aligning to TRBD1. V was pared by 5 bases and J by 5 bases, with 9 bases of the junction left unmatched. The CDR3 length is 16 residues. CDR3 sequence reads: CASSPGTGGIGTEAFF. Written as DNA, the CDR3 is TGTGCCAGCAGTCCTGGGACAGGGGGCATTGGGACTGAAGCTTTCTTT.

The chain uses TRBV20-1 and TRBJ2-5, with a possible D match to TRBD1 (7 bases). This CDR3 has 15 amino acids. Germline CDR1 is DFQATT and CDR2 is SNEGSKA (reference sequence). Trimming removed 1 base at V and 4 bases at J, with 16 bases between. CDR3 protein: CSARAPSGGGETQYF. CDR3 nucleotide sequence: TGCAGTGCTAGAGCCCCGTCAGGGGGAGGAGAGACCCAGTACTTC.

The rearrangement uses TRBV14 and TRBJ2-5; D not certain. V lost 2 bases and J lost 5, with 9 bases in between. The germline V gene has CDR1 SGHDN and CDR2 FVKESK. The CDR3 spans 13 residues. CDR3 sequence: CASSQRWKETQYF. The CDR3 region has the DNA TGTGCCAGCAGCCAACGATGGAAGGAGACCCAGTACTTC.

V is TRBV27 and J is TRBJ2-1, with D possibly being TRBD2 (6 bases). The CDR3 contains 15 residues. Trimming pared 1 base from V and 5 bases from J, leaving 12 bases between. CDR1 is MNHEY and CDR2 is SMNVEV in the germline V gene (reference sequence). The CDR3 sequence is CASSLYGRTNNEQFF. The CDR3 nucleotides are TGTGCCAGCAGTTTATATGGAAGGACTAACAATGAGCAGTTCTTC.

The chain links TRBV6-1 to TRBJ2-1, with D perhaps being TRBD1 or TRBD2 (6 bases each). The CDR3 has 14 residues. Germline V gene data show CDR1 as MNHNS and CDR2 as SASEGT. V was shortened by 2 bases and J by 4 bases, with 9 bases between the two germline ends. CDR3 amino acids: CASSERGTYNEQFF. CDR3 nucleotides: TGTGCCAGCAGTGAAAGGGGGACTTACAATGAGCAGTTCTTC.

Concerning this clonotype: The junction and the germline gene differ at one end; a read error may be behind it. The chain links TRBV5-1 to TRBJ2-7, with TRBD1 matching 9 bases. The CDR3 sequence is 14 residues long. Germline V gives CDR1 SGHRS, CDR2 YFSETQ. CDR3 DNA: TGTGCCAGTAGCACAGGGGGCGGCTCCTACGAGCAGTACTTC. This gives the protein CASSTGGGSYEQYF.